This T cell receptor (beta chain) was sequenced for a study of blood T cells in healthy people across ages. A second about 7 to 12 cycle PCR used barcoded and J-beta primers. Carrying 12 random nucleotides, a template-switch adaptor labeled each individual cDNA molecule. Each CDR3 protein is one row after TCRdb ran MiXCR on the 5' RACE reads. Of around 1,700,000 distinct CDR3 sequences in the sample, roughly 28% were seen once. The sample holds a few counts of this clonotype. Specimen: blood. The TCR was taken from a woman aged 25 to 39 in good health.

The CDR3 here is CASSFVAGSLDNEQFF. CDR3 bases: TGTGCCAGCAGCTTCGTAGCGGGGAGCTTGGACAATGAGCAGTTCTTC. The J gene is TRBJ2-1, the V gene TRBV7-2; 8 bases are shared with TRBD2. Trimming at V came to 3 bases and at J to 5 bases, leaving 9 bases not matched to a gene. From germline, CDR1 is SGHTA and CDR2 FQGNSA. CDR3 length: 16 residues.